This T cell receptor beta chain was sequenced during a study of T cell responses to AZD1222 COVID-19 vaccine. General study points: Per reports, nearly half of all spike-specific TCRs target regions that are unmutated in variants.

The CDR3 spans 11 residues. Deletions cut 7 bases from V and 9 bases from J, with 10 bases between. As for this clone: Antigen unknown.

Clones were sequenced by immunoSEQ multiplex PCR, and TCRdb holds only the in-frame ones, with some missing. The sample gives fewer than 200,000 clones, more than 80% of which show up once; roughly 6% is in the top ten. This rearrangement joins TRBV12-3 or TRBV12-4 to TRBJ2-1, with a weak D call TRBD2 (5 bases). The material was peripheral blood, obtained on day 0 of AZD1222 vaccination. This receptor was taken from an adult in good health. The CDR3 nucleotides read TGTGCCAGCATGTCGGGGTTTGAGCAGTTCTTC. This sequence encodes CASMSGFEQFF.